The 5 T cell receptor beta chains below were found in one sample sequenced in a study of blood T cell repertoires in COVID-19. The table came from immunoSEQ multiplex PCR; TCRdb's copy has only in-frame clones and leaves some out. The sample records approximately 110,000 clones, about 90% being singletons. Sequencing was done on a sample of peripheral blood. The source of these receptors is a woman between 45 and 60 years old with active or convalescent COVID-19.

This chain connects TRBV3-1 (or the pseudogene TRBV3-2) to TRBJ2-5, with 12 bases lining up with TRBD2. Trimming removed 6 bases from V and 5 bases from J; junction bases left unmatched: 1. The CDR3 is made up of 13 amino acids. Germline CDR1 is LGHDT and CDR2 is YNNKEL (reference sequence). DNA of the CDR3: TGTGCCAGCAGTCTAGCGGGAGGGGAGACCCAGTACTTC. Translation gives CASSLAGGETQYF.

The chain uses TRBV24-1 and TRBJ2-5, with TRBD2 identical over 12 bases. Germline CDR1 is KGHDR and CDR2 is SFDVKD. V lost 5 bases and J lost 1; bases outside the gene matches: 4. There are 16 residues in the CDR3. CDR3 loop: CATSGQLAGGQETQYF. The CDR3 DNA reads as TGTGCCACCAGTGGACAACTAGCGGGAGGCCAAGAGACCCAGTACTTC.

This chain uses TRBV27 with TRBJ2-7; a possible D gene is TRBD1 (5 bases). The CDR3 has 15 residues. Germline V gives CDR1 MNHEY, CDR2 SMNVEV (reference sequence). Trimming stripped 2 bases from V and 2 bases from J, with 13 bases between. The CDR3, as DNA: TGTGCCAGCAGTTTAAAGCGTCAGGGTCCCTACGAGCAGTACTTC. It yields the protein CASSLKRQGPYEQYF.

This clone was counted a single time. V gene TRBV28 combines with J gene TRBJ1-4; D gene uncertain. The CDR3 runs to 12 residues. Germline V gene sequence: CDR1 MDHEN, CDR2 SYDVKM. Trimming cost V 6 bases and J 10 bases, with 12 bases left between them. CDR3 DNA: TGTGCCAGCAGCTCACGTGCGAGAAAACTGTTTTTT. Protein sequence: CASSSRARKLFF.

The chain is built from TRBV2 and TRBJ2-7; D call uncertain. This CDR3 is 13 amino acids long. Between the trimmed V and J ends, which lost 6 bases and 2 bases, there was a span of 11 bases. CDR1 and CDR2 from the germline V gene are SNHLY and FYNNEI. DNA for the CDR3: TGTGCCAGCAGACAGAGATTTACCTACGAGCAGTACTTC. Encoded protein: CASRQRFTYEQYF. Full variable domain (outside the CDR3, taken from reference TRBV2 and TRBJ2-7): EPEVTQTPSHQVTQMGQEVILRCVPISNHLYFYWYRQILGQKVEFLVSFYNNEISEKSEIFDDQFSVERPDGSNFTLKIRSTKLEDSAMYFCASRQRFTYEQYFGPGTRLTVT.